The 3 T cell receptor beta chains in this list originate from one sample, sequenced in a study of follicular helper T cells after annual influenza vaccination. Here immunoSEQ multiplex PCR was the method, and the copy in TCRdb shows in-frame clones only, minus some. The repertoire consists of 9,500 to 11,000 clones, with roughly four fifths occurring once and the leading ten covering about 0.92%. The sequenced sample was CXCR5- memory CD4+ T cells sorted from blood, obtained 6 weeks after influenza vaccination. The receptors come from an adult who received the influenza vaccine.

This clone was found once. The chain combines TRBV29-1 with TRBJ2-3; maybe TRBD2 (5 bases). CDR3 length: 11 residues. From germline, CDR1 is SQVTM and CDR2 ANQGSEA. V lost 6 bases, J lost 6 bases, and 10 bases lay in between. The CDR3 nucleotides read TGCAGCGTCGACCCGGGGGATACGCAGTATTTT. The encoded protein is CSVDPGDTQYF.

The chain employs TRBV7-9 and TRBJ1-5; D not certain. The CDR3 loop spans 11 amino acids. Trimming shortened V by 1 base and J by 5 bases, and 0 bases separated the two germline ends. Germline V gene lookup returns CDR1 SEHNR and CDR2 FQNEAQ (reference sequence). CDR3 bases: TGTGCCAGCAGCTTAGATCAGCCCCAGCATTTT. Translated: CASSLDQPQHF. The complete variable domain, with remaining parts taken from reference TRBV7-9 and TRBJ1-5, reads DTGVSQNPRHKITKRGQNVTFRCDPISEHNRLYWYRQTLGQGPEFLTYFQNEAQLEKSRLLSDRFSAERPKGSFSTLEIQRTEQGDSAMYLCASSLDQPQHFGDGTRLSIL.

This clone appeared a few times. The chain joins TRBV2 to TRBJ2-7; 9 bases line up with TRBD1. Looked up from germline, CDR1 is SNHLY and CDR2 is FYNNEI. The CDR3 sequence is 14 residues long. The junction had 5 bases not matched to a gene; V was cut back by 6 bases and J by 2 bases. The CDR3 DNA sequence: TGTGCCAGCAGGACCGGGACAGGGACCTACGAGCAGTACTTC. Its translation is CASRTGTGTYEQYF. Using reference TRBV2 and TRBJ2-7 for the parts outside the CDR3, the full variable domain is EPEVTQTPSHQVTQMGQEVILRCVPISNHLYFYWYRQILGQKVEFLVSFYNNEISEKSEIFDDQFSVERPDGSNFTLKIRSTKLEDSAMYFCASRTGTGTYEQYFGPGTRLTVT.